The 18 T cell receptor beta chains reported below all come from one sample, sequenced in a study of blood T cell repertoires in COVID-19. Assay: immunoSEQ multiplex PCR; the TCRdb copy retains only in-frame clones and omits some. The sample holds tens of thousands of clones, 92% seen once. Material for sequencing was peripheral blood. The receptor source for this set is a man aged 50 to 60 with active COVID-19.

This clone appeared a single time. The V call is TRBV19, the J call TRBJ2-7; the match to TRBD2 covers 7 bases. There are 16 residues in the CDR3. Per germline, CDR1 LNHDA and CDR2 SQIVND (reference sequence). V trimming: 4 bases; J trimming: 4 bases; junction bases outside the gene matches: 13. The DNA of the CDR3 is TGTGCCAGTAGTAAAACTACCGGGACTACGGGTTACGAGCAGTACTTC. Translated: CASSKTTGTTGYEQYF.

The chain joins TRBV28 to TRBJ2-7, with 7 bases fitting TRBD1. This CDR3 is 15 amino acids long. V lost 5 bases to trimming and J lost 7 bases; unmatched junction nucleotides: 14. Per the germline V gene, CDR1 is MDHEN and CDR2 is SYDVKM. CDR3 nucleotide sequence: TGTGCCAGCAGTGCCACGAGGGGGCTGGGTAGGGAGCAGTACTTC. It yields the protein CASSATRGLGREQYF.

V and J are TRBV28 and TRBJ1-5; D possibly corresponds to TRBD1 (5 bases). Germline V gene lookup returns CDR1 MDHEN and CDR2 SYDVKM. This CDR3 region has 12 residues. V was trimmed by 2 bases and J by 7 bases, leaving 6 bases between them. CDR3 in DNA: TGTGCCAGCAGTTTAAACAGGCAGCCCCAGCATTTT. Its translation is CASSLNRQPQHF.

The J gene is TRBJ1-4, the V gene TRBV27; the D gene is possibly TRBD1 (5 bases). The V end lost 5 bases, the J end lost 4 bases, and 20 bases lay between the germline ends. The germline CDR1 and CDR2 sequences are MNHEY and SMNVEV (reference sequence). CDR3 length: 17 amino acids. DNA of the CDR3: TGTGCCAGCAGTCGCCTGACGATCACAGGTTATAATGAAAAACTGTTTTTT. This gives the protein CASSRLTITGYNEKLFF.

By sample share, this clone is medium-sized. This chain links TRBV6-2 or TRBV6-3 with TRBJ2-1; perhaps TRBD2 as D (5 bases). Germline CDR1 is MNHEY and CDR2 is SVGEGT. V was pared by 4 bases and J by 5 bases, with 6 bases between. This CDR3 spans 12 amino acids. The CDR3 nucleotides read TGTGCCAGCAGTTTCGGGGACAATGAGCAGTTCTTC. Protein sequence: CASSFGDNEQFF.

The rearrangement links TRBV27 to TRBJ2-7, with TRBD2 matching 8 bases. V was pared by 4 bases and J by 5 bases, with 10 bases of the junction left unmatched. The CDR3 length is 15 residues. Germline-derived CDR1 and CDR2 are MNHEY and SMNVEV (reference sequence). The DNA of the CDR3 is TGTGCCAGCAGTTCAGGACTAGCAGTGGTCCACGAGCAGTACTTC. Translation: CASSSGLAVVHEQYF.

The V call is TRBV28, the J call TRBJ2-1, with a weak D call TRBD1 (5 bases). V shed 2 bases and J shed 10 bases, with 12 bases lying between them. The CDR3 totals 13 residues. Germline-derived CDR1 and CDR2 are MDHEN and SYDVKM. CDR3 in amino acids: CASSLNGAGEQFF. CDR3 coding DNA: TGTGCCAGCAGTTTAAATGGGGCAGGGGAGCAGTTCTTC.

This clone appeared a few times. The chain has TRBV5-1 and TRBJ1-5, with no clear D. Per the germline V gene, CDR1 is SGHRS and CDR2 is YFSETQ. The V and J ends lost 2 bases and 6 bases respectively, with 9 bases between them. This CDR3 contains 13 residues. CDR3 region: CASSFGPGQPQHF. CDR3 coding DNA: TGCGCCAGCAGCTTTGGTCCAGGTCAGCCCCAGCATTTT.

This chain uses TRBV2 with TRBJ1-6; 7 bases are a match to TRBD1. The CDR3 consists of 15 residues. The germline V gene has CDR1 SNHLY and CDR2 FYNNEI. V dropped 6 bases and J dropped 7; count of bases not matched to a gene: 9. CDR3 protein: CASSHRTGQNSPLHF. The CDR3 DNA sequence: TGTGCCAGCAGCCATAGGACAGGACAAAATTCACCCCTCCACTTT.

V is TRBV20-1 and J is TRBJ2-5; 7 nucleotides match TRBD1. The CDR3 totals 13 residues. Germline CDR1 DFQATT, CDR2 SNEGSKA (reference sequence). V lost 3 bases and J lost 5; bases outside the gene matches: 6. The chain's CDR3 is CSASVAGGETQYF. The CDR3 DNA follows: TGCAGTGCTAGTGTGGCAGGGGGTGAGACCCAGTACTTC.

This clone came up once. The chain recombines TRBV28 with TRBJ2-1; 11 nucleotides match TRBD2. This CDR3 has 14 residues. CDR1 MDHEN and CDR2 SYDVKM come from the germline V gene. Unmatched junction bases numbered 4, after V lost 8 bases and J lost 4 bases. In nucleotides, the CDR3 is TGTGCCAGCGGGGGGACTAGCGGATACAATGAGCAGTTCTTC. It codes for CASGGTSGYNEQFF.

This clone is a singleton in its sample. The chain combines TRBV28 with TRBJ2-7; TRBD2 matches at 9 bases. V lost 8 bases, J lost 2 bases, and 7 bases stayed unmatched. The V gene's germline CDR1 is MDHEN and CDR2 SYDVKM. This CDR3 contains 14 residues. The CDR3 sequence is CASLTSGQPYEQYF. The CDR3 region has the DNA TGTGCCAGCTTGACTAGCGGACAACCCTACGAGCAGTACTTC. The variable domain in full, with the rest retrieved from reference TRBV28 and TRBJ2-7, is DVKVTQSSRYLVKRTGEKVFLECVQDMDHENMFWYRQDPGLGLRLIYFSYDVKMKEKGDIPEGYSVSREKKERFSLILESASTNQTSMYLCASLTSGQPYEQYFGPGTRLTVT.

J is TRBJ1-2 and V is TRBV4-2; maybe TRBD1 (6 bases). V dropped 0 bases and J dropped 7 bases, with 21 bases sitting between them. The CDR3 extends over 17 amino acids. Germline CDR1 is LGHNA and CDR2 is YNFKEQ. The CDR3 protein is CASSQDRLRGRIGGYTF. The CDR3 DNA is TGTGCCAGCAGCCAAGATAGGTTGCGGGGGCGGATAGGTGGCTACACCTTC.

The rearrangement uses TRBV28 and TRBJ2-3, with TRBD1 matching over 7 bases. The CDR3 is 15 residues long. Germline V gene data show CDR1 as MDHEN and CDR2 as SYDVKM. V was pared by 8 bases and J by 3 bases, with 11 bases of the junction left unmatched. This chain's CDR3 is CASSYPGGTTDTQYF. CDR3 bases: TGTGCCAGCTCCTACCCAGGGGGAACTACAGATACGCAGTATTTT.

CDR3 protein: CAINPRETPYNEQFF. CDR3 in DNA: TGTGCCATCAACCCGAGGGAGACCCCCTACAATGAGCAGTTCTTC. This sequence joins TRBV10-3 and TRBJ2-1; maybe TRBD2 (5 bases). Trimming removed 7 bases at V and 2 bases at J, with 15 bases between. The CDR3 extends over 15 amino acids. Germline V lookup: CDR1 ENHRY, CDR2 SYGVKD.

This chain links TRBV30 with TRBJ1-1; D is unresolved. Germline-derived CDR1 and CDR2 are GTSNPN and SVGIG (reference sequence). The CDR3 loop spans 12 amino acids. Trimming left V 0 bases short and J 1 base short, with 3 bases between. CDR3: CAWSVGNTEAFF. Written as DNA, the CDR3 is TGTGCCTGGAGTGTCGGGAACACTGAAGCTTTCTTT.

The chain couples TRBV6-5 to TRBJ2-5, with unresolved D. The germline V gene encodes CDR1 MNHEY and CDR2 SVGAGI. Trimming took 4 bases from V and 1 from J, leaving 7 bases between them. This CDR3 has 13 amino acids. CDR3 protein: CASSFGGQETQYF. The CDR3 DNA follows: TGTGCCAGCAGTTTTGGCGGCCAAGAGACCCAGTACTTC.

The rearrangement links TRBV6-4 to TRBJ1-1; 7 bases are shared with TRBD1. J lost 3 bases, V lost 6 bases, and 4 bases had no gene match. CDR3 length equals 13 residues. The germline gives CDR1 MRHNA, CDR2 SNTAGT. The CDR3 DNA sequence: TGTGCCAGCAGAGATACAGGGGACACTGAAGCTTTCTTT. Protein: CASRDTGDTEAFF.